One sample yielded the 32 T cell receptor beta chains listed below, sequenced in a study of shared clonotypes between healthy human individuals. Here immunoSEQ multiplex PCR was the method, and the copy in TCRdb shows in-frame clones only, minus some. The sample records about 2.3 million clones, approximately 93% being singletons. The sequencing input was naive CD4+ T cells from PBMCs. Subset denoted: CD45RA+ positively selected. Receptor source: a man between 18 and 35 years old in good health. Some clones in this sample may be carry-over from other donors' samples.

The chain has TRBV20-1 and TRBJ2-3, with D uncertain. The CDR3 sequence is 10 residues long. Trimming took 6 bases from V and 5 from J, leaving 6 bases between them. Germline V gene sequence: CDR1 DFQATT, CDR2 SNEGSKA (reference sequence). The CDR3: CSANQDTQYF. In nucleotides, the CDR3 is TGCAGTGCCAACCAAGATACGCAGTATTTT.

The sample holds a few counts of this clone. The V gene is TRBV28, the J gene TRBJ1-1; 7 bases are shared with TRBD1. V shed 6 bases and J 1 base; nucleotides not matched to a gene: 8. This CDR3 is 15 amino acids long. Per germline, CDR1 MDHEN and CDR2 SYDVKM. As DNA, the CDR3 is TGTGCCAGCAGAGGGGGCCCATATCGGAACACTGAAGCTTTCTTT. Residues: CASRGGPYRNTEAFF.

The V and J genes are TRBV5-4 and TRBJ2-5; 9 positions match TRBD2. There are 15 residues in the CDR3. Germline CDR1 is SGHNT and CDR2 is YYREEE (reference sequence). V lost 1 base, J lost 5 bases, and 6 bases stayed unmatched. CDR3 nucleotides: TGTGCCAGCAGCTTGCCAGCGGGAGGCGGGGAGACCCAGTACTTC. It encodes CASSLPAGGGETQYF.

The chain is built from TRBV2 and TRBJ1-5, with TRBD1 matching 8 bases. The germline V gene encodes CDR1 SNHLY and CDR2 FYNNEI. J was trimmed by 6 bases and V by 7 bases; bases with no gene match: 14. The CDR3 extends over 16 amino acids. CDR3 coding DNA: TGTGCCAGCAACCAGCAGGGGGCGCGCATCGGTCAGCCCCAGCATTTT. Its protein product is CASNQQGARIGQPQHF.

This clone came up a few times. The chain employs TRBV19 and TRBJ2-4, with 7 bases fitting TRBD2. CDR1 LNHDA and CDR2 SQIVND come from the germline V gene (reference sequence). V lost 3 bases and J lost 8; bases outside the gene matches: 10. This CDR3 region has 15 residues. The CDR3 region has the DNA TGTGCCAGTAGTATCTTTGGGAGGGATATAGACATTCAGTACTTC. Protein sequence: CASSIFGRDIDIQYF.

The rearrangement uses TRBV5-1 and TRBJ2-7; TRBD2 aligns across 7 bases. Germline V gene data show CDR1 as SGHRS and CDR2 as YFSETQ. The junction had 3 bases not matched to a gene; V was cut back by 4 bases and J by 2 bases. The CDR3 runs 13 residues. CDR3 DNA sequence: TGCGCCAGCAGCGGCGGGACTACCTACGAGCAGTACTTC. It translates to CASSGGTTYEQYF.

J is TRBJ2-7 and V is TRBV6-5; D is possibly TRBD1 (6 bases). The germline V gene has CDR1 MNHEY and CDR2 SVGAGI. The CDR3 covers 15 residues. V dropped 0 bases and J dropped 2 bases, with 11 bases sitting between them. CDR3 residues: CASSYSTGHTYEQYF. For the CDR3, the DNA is TGTGCCAGCAGTTACTCGACGGGACATACCTACGAGCAGTACTTC.

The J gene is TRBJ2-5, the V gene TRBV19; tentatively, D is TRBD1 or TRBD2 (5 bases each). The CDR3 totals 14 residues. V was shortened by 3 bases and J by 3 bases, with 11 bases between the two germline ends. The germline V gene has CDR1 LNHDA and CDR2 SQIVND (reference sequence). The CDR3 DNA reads TGTGCCAGTAGTATGAGGGGTGCGGAAGAGACCCAGTACTTC. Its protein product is CASSMRGAEETQYF.

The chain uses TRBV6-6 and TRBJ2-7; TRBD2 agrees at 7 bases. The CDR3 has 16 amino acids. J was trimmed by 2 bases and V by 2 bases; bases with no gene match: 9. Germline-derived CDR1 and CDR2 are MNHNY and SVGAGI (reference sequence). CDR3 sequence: CASSYLGTIKTYEQYF. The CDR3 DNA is TGTGCCAGCAGTTACCTCGGGACTATCAAAACCTACGAGCAGTACTTC.

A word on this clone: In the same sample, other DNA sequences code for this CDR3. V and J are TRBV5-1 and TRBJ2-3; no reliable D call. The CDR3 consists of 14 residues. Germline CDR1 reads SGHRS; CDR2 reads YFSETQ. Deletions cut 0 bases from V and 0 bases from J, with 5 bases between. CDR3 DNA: TGCGCCAGCAGCTTGGTCGTGAGCACAGATACGCAGTATTTT. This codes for CASSLVVSTDTQYF.

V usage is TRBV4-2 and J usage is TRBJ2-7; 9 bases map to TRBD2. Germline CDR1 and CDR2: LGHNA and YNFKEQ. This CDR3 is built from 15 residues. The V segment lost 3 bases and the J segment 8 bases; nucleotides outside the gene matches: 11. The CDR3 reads CASSHGAGGHEQQYF. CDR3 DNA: TGTGCCAGCAGCCACGGAGCGGGAGGCCATGAACAGCAGTACTTC.

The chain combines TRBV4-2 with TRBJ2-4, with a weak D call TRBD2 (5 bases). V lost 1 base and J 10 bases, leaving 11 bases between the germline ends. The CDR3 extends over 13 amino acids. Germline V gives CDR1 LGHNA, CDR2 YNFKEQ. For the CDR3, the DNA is TGTGCCAGCAGCCAAGCTGGACTCGGGATTCAGTACTTC. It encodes CASSQAGLGIQYF.

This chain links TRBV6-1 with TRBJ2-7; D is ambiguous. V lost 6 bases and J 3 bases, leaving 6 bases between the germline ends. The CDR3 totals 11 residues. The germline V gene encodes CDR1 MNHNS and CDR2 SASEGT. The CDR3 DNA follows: TGTGCCAGCAGGCTAAACTACGAGCAGTACTTC. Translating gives CASRLNYEQYF.

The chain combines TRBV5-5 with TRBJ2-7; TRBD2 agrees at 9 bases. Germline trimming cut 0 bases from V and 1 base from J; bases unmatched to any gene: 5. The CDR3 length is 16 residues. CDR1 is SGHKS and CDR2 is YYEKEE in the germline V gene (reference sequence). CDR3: CASSLDLAGLSYEQYF. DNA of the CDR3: TGTGCCAGCAGCTTGGATCTAGCGGGACTATCCTACGAGCAGTACTTC.

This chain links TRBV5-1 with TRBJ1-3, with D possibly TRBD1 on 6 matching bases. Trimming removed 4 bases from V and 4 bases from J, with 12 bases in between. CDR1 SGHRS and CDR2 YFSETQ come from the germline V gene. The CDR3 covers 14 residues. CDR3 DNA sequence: TGCGCCAGCAGCCCAGGGGAAACAGGAAACACCATATATTTT. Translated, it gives CASSPGETGNTIYF.

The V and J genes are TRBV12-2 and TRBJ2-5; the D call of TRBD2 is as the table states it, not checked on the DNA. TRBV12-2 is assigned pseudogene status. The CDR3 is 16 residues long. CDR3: CASRFIRRLSEETQYF. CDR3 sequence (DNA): TGTGCAAGTCGCTTCATCAGGAGGCTCTCCGAAGAGACCCAGTACTTC.

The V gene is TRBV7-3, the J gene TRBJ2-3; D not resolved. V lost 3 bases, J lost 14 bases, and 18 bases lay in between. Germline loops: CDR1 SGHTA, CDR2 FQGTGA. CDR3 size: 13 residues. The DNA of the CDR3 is TGTGCCAGCAGCTTCACCGGCGAAGATCCCCCGTATTTT. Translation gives CASSFTGEDPPYF.

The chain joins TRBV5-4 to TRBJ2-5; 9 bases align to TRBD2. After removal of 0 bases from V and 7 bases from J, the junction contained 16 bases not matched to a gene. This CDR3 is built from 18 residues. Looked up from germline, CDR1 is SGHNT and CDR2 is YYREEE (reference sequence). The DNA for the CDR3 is TGTGCCAGCAGCTTGGGAGCTAGCGGGACAGCCTCTGGACGGACCCAGTACTTC. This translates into CASSLGASGTASGRTQYF.

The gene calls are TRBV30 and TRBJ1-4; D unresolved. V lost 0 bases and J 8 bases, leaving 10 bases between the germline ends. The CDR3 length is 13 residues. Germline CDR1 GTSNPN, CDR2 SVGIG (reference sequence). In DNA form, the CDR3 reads TGTGCCTGGAGTGTAATTTATGGGGAAAAACTGTTTTTT. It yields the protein CAWSVIYGEKLFF.

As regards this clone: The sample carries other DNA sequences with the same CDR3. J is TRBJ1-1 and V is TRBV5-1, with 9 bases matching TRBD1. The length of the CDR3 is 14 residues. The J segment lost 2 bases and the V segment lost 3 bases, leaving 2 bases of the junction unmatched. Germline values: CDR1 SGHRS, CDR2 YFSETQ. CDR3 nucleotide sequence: TGCGCCAGCAGCTCACAGGGGGCTAACACTGAAGCTTTCTTT. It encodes CASSSQGANTEAFF.

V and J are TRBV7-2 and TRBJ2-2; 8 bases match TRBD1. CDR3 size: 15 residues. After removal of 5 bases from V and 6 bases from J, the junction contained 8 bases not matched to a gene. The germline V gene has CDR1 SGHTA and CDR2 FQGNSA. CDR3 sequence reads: CASSGPDRVSGELFF. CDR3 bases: TGTGCCAGCAGCGGTCCGGACAGGGTTTCCGGGGAGCTGTTTTTT.

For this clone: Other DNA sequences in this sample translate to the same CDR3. CDR3 DNA: TGTGCCAGCAGCTTAGCGGGGACTAGCGGGAGCCCCTACGAGCAGTACTTC. Protein: CASSLAGTSGSPYEQYF. The genes are TRBV7-2 and TRBJ2-7; 14 nucleotides align to TRBD2. The CDR3 consists of 17 residues. CDR1 and CDR2 (germline): SGHTA, FQGNSA. V lost 0 bases to trimming and J lost 2 bases; unmatched junction nucleotides: 3. Using reference TRBV7-2 and TRBJ2-7 for the parts outside the CDR3, the full variable domain is GAGVSQSPSNKVTEKGKDVELRCDPISGHTALYWYRQSLGQGLEFLIYFQGNSAPDKSGLPSDRFSAERTGGSVSTLTIQRTQQEDSAVYLCASSLAGTSGSPYEQYFGPGTRLTVT.

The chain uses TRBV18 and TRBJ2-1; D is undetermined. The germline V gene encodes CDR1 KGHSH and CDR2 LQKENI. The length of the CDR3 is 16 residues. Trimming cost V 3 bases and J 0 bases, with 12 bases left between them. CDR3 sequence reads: CASSPLDLSSYNEQFF. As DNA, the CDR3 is TGTGCCAGCTCACCCCTTGACCTGAGCTCCTACAATGAGCAGTTCTTC.

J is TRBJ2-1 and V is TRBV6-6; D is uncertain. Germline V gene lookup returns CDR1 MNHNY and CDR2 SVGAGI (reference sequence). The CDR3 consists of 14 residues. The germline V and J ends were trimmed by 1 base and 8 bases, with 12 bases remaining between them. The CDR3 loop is CASSYFTRTDEQFF. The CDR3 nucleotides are TGTGCCAGCAGTTACTTTACCCGCACCGATGAGCAGTTCTTC.

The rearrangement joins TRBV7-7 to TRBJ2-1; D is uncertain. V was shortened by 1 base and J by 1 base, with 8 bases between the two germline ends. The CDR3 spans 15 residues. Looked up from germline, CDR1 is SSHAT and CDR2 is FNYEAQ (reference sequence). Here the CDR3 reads CASSLGEDSYNEQFF. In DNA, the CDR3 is TGTGCCAGCAGCTTAGGCGAGGATTCCTACAATGAGCAGTTCTTC.

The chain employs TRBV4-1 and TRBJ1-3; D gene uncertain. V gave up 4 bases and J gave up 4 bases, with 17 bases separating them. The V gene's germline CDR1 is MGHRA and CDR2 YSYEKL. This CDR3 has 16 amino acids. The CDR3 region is CASSPHLQFGGNTIYF. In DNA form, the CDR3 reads TGCGCCAGCAGCCCCCACCTGCAGTTCGGAGGAAACACCATATATTTT.

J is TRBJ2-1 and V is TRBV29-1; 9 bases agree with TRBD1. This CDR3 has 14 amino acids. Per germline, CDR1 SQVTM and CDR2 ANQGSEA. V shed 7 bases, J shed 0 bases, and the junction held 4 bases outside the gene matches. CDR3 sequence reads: CSGGTGYSYNEQFF. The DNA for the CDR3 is TGCAGCGGGGGGACAGGGTACTCCTACAATGAGCAGTTCTTC.

The CDR3 nucleotides are TGTGCCAGCAGTGACCCGGGTCGGAGAGGTCAGCCCCAGCATTTT. It specifies CASSDPGRRGQPQHF. This chain uses TRBV6-1 with TRBJ1-5; no definite D call. Trimming took off 3 bases at V and 6 bases at J, with 15 bases between the two ends. Germline loops: CDR1 MNHNS, CDR2 SASEGT. The CDR3 contains 15 residues.

The CDR3 protein is CASSPQTGAPGGYTF. The CDR3 nucleotides are TGTGCCAGCTCCCCTCAAACAGGGGCTCCCGGAGGCTACACCTTC. V is TRBV18 and J is TRBJ1-2; TRBD1 agrees at 7 bases. The CDR3 loop spans 15 amino acids. Trimming cost V 6 bases and J 8 bases; bases outside gene matches: 15. Germline V gene data show CDR1 as KGHSH and CDR2 as LQKENI.

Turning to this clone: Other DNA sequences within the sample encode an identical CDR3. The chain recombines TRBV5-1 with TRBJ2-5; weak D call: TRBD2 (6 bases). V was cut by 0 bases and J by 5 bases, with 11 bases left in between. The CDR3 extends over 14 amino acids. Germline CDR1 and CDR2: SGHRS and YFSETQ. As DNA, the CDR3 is TGCGCCAGCAGCTTGGTAGGGGCGGGGGAGACCCAGTACTTC. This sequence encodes CASSLVGAGETQYF.

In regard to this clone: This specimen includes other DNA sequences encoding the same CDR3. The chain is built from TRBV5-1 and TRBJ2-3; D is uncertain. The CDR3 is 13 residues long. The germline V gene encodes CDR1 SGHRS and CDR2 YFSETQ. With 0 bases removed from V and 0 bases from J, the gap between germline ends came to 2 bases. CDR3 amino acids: CASSLESTDTQYF. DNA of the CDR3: TGCGCCAGCAGCTTGGAGAGCACAGATACGCAGTATTTT.

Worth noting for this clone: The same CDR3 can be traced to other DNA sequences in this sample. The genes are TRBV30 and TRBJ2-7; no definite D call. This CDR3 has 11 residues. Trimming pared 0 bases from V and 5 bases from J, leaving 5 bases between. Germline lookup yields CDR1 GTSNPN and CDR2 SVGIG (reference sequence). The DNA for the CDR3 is TGTGCCTGGAGTGTAAGGGACGAGCAGTACTTC. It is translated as CAWSVRDEQYF.